What follows describes a single T cell receptor (beta chain). Its antigen specificity is not known. Nothing much larger sits one base from this clone, and base qualities are not available. For CDR1 and CDR2, the germline V gene lists LGHNA and YSLEER. Spanning cysteine to phenylalanine, the CDR3 consists of 15 amino acids. Only the CDR3 DNA stays, 45 bases, in frame from base 1. The junction carries 16 bases between V and J, which are trimmed by 1 base and 8 bases respectively. These data originate in a study of T-cell memory formation after mild COVID-19 (dated by TCRdb to the early 2020s). Some background on the complete study: Most TCR sequence clusters were specific to one of the two donors. Two young, previously healthy adult volunteers made up the cohort, one male and one female. Longitudinal TCRalpha and TCRbeta repertoire sequencing tracked T-cell clones expanding and contracting after mild COVID-19 in two donors. Here is what the overall study found, with its caveats: Only a couple of mild cases were covered in the study, and larger cohorts including severe cases with pre-infection samples were considered necessary. SARS-CoV-2 specificity was not confirmed for the second-wave clones peaking on day 37. Clones contracting from day 15 to 85 had balanced CD4/CD8 phenotypes, while a second wave expanding from day 15 to 37 was biased towards CD4+. Contracting CD4+ clones appeared mostly in the CM and EM memory subsets, whereas CD8+ clones were enriched in EMRA. Some responding clones were detected in pre-infection memory, suggesting pre-existing cross-reactive memory T cells joined the SARS-CoV-2 response.

Ficoll-Paque density gradient centrifugation was used to isolate PBMCs. TCRdb records Illumina NovaSeq 6000 as the sequencer. cDNA libraries for TCRalpha and TCRbeta were prepared by 5'RACE using constant-segment primers, with sample barcodes and unique molecular identifiers added. RNA was extracted from every sample with Trizol reagent. Libraries were amplified in two PCR steps, with a second sample barcode and Illumina TruSeq adapters added in the second step. Libraries were sequenced on an Illumina NovaSeq with 2 x 150 bp paired-end reads. The paper's data handling went like this. The reads were demultiplexed and collapsed into UMI-guided consensus sequences using migec v1.2.7. With mixcr v2.1.11, UMI consensuses were aligned to TRA and TRB V and J templates and assembled into clonotypes. Expanded or contracted clonotypes were those called significant by both edgeR and NoisET, with noise models trained on biological replicates. edgeR calls used a false discovery rate-adjusted p below 0.01 and a log2 fold-change threshold of 1. As an exploratory analysis of dynamics, max-normalized trajectories of the 1000 most abundant clonotypes were examined with PCA combined with hierarchical clustering. The CD4 or CD8 phenotype of responding clones was assigned using the separately sequenced CD4+ and CD8+ repertoires. TCRdb reprocessed the public reads (quality trimming at Q25 with fastp, clone calling with MiXCR) and kept in-frame beta chains. When rows share a CDR3 protein, they turn into one entry using the most common DNA and genes. For this entry, the V and J calls and clone size follow TCRdb and not the study's own pipeline. This sample gives 350,000 to 500,000 distinct CDR3 sequences in total; under 20% of them show up just once. Around a fifth of the sample rests with the top ten.

Sequencing was carried out using PBMCs or a T cell subset sorted from them (not recorded which). The V and J genes are TRBV4-3 and TRBJ2-3; the D region possibly corresponds to TRBD2 (5 bases align). The sequence was obtained from a man aged 18-30 years who had mild COVID-19 (a few samples of this study predate the infection). The sample titles of this study are shuffled in the database, so cell type and time point are left out; the donor was told from shared clones. The nucleotides read TGCGCCAGCAGCCAAGGACGCCAGCCGGGGAGTACGCAGTATTTT. It encodes CASSQGRQPGSTQYF.